Listed below are T cell receptor beta chains from one sample, sequenced in a study of early T cells in non-severe SARS-CoV-2 infection. MiXCR, run by TCRdb on the 5' RACE reads, gives a single entry per CDR3 protein. The repertoire consists of just under 65,000 distinct CDR3 sequences, with about an eighth occurring once and the leading ten covering 3.5% to 5%. Sequenced sample: whole blood. Every receptor here comes from an adult who was a healthcare worker with PCR-confirmed SARS-CoV-2 infection or an uninfected control (not recorded which). Each CDR3 is given with its conserved first and last residue. The order of the fields is CDR3 protein, CDR3 DNA, J gene, V gene, clone size, D gene. D genes are given only for firm matches. Expanded clones are given a class, and other clones once, few, many or no size at all.

CASSPGGGPDTQYF	TGTGCCAGCAGCCCAGGGGGCGGCCCAGATACGCAGTATTTT	TRBJ2-3	TRBV7-3	-	TRBD1
CASSLGFSAAYNSPLHF	TGTGCCAGCAGCTTAGGGTTTTCGGCAGCTTATAATTCACCCCTCCACTTT	TRBJ1-6	TRBV7-2	few	-
CASSFGGRTDTQYF	TGTGCCAGCAGTTTCGGGGGGCGGACAGATACGCAGTATTTT	TRBJ2-3	TRBV12-3/TRBV12-4	-	-
CASSLTVREHEQYF	TGTGCCAGCAGTTTGACGGTCAGGGAACACGAGCAGTACTTC	TRBJ2-7	TRBV12-3/TRBV12-4	few	-
CASRKAVLRTDTQYF	TGTGCCAGCAGGAAGGCCGTTCTTCGAACAGATACGCAGTATTTT	TRBJ2-3	TRBV6-5	-	-
CAWRGGRNSPLHF	TGTGCCTGGAGGGGGGGGCGGAATTCACCCCTCCACTTT	TRBJ1-6	TRBV30	-	-
CSARRKGWSPGSCFF	-	TRBJ2-2	TRBV20-1	many	-
CASYREGGYEQYF	TGTGCCTCCTACCGGGAGGGCGGGTACGAGCAGTACTTC	TRBJ2-7	TRBV2	many	TRBD2
CASSPGDRGSYEQYF	TGTGCCAGCAGTCCCGGGGACAGGGGTTCCTACGAGCAGTACTTC	TRBJ2-7	TRBV27	-	TRBD1
CASSPRGGRGRVSDEQYF	TGCGCCAGCAGCCCCCGCGGGGGTCGGGGGCGCGTTTCGGACGAGCAGTACTTC	TRBJ2-7	TRBV4-1	-	-
CASSLPGNWEQYF	TGTGCCAGCAGCTTACCGGGGAATTGGGAGCAGTACTTC	TRBJ2-7	TRBV7-6	few	-
CASSARPVNSPLHF	TGTGCCAGCAGCGCCCGACCGGTTAATTCACCCCTCCACTTT	TRBJ1-6	TRBV7-9	few	-
CATSLASDTGELFF	TGTGCCACCTCCCTAGCGAGTGACACCGGGGAGCTGTTTTTT	TRBJ2-2	TRBV10-3	many	-
CASSSGAGNEQFF	TGTGCCAGCAGCAGTGGGGCAGGCAATGAGCAGTTCTTC	TRBJ2-1	TRBV11-2	-	-